One and the same sample provided the 10 T cell receptor beta chains below, sequenced in a study of blood T cell repertoires in COVID-19. The data were produced by immunoSEQ multiplex PCR, yet TCRdb's version contains in-frame clones alone and is incomplete. Of 20,000 to 30,000 clones listed, roughly 94% are singletons. Sequencing input: peripheral blood. Receptor source: a man in his 70s with active COVID-19.

This clone was observed a few times. The chain uses TRBV9 and TRBJ2-1, with D uncertain. Germline-derived CDR1 and CDR2 are SGDLS and YYNGEE. This CDR3 is 16 amino acids long. V lost 0 bases, J lost 2 bases, and 12 bases lay in between. The CDR3 nucleotides read TGTGCCAGCAGCGTAGACCGCGGAGTCCCCTACAATGAGCAGTTCTTC. Encoded protein: CASSVDRGVPYNEQFF.

The chain employs TRBV7-9 and TRBJ2-2; TRBD1 matches 8 bases. J gave up 1 base and V 5 bases, and 6 bases lay outside the gene matches. Germline lookup yields CDR1 SEHNR and CDR2 FQNEAQ (reference sequence). The CDR3 is made up of 16 amino acids. The CDR3 DNA sequence: TGTGCCAGCAGCCGTGACAGGGGCGTGAACACCGGGGAGCTGTTTTTT. Protein: CASSRDRGVNTGELFF.

This clone was detected once. The genes are TRBV27 and TRBJ1-5; D uncertain. CDR1 and CDR2 from the germline V gene are MNHEY and SMNVEV (reference sequence). Trimming took 5 bases from V and 2 from J, leaving 13 bases between them. The CDR3 is made up of 15 amino acids. CDR3 loop: CASSPLRVGNQPQHF. CDR3 in DNA: TGTGCCAGCAGTCCTCTGAGGGTCGGCAATCAGCCCCAGCATTTT.

J is TRBJ1-5 and V is TRBV4-3; D is undetermined. CDR3 length equals 17 residues. V lost 0 bases and J lost 0, with 12 bases in between. Germline CDR1 reads LGHNA; CDR2 reads YSLEER. CDR3 in DNA: TGCGCCAGCAGCCAAGATGTGCCCAGATATAGCAATCAGCCCCAGCATTTT. Translated, it gives CASSQDVPRYSNQPQHF.

The chain has TRBV18 and TRBJ1-1; D remains unclear. Looked up from germline, CDR1 is KGHSH and CDR2 is LQKENI. V lost 3 bases, J lost 1 base, and 9 bases lay in between. The CDR3 is made up of 14 amino acids. The CDR3 nucleotides read TGTGCCAGCTCACCCTTGACTCGGAACACTGAAGCTTTCTTT. The encoded protein is CASSPLTRNTEAFF.

This clone was observed a handful of times. The genes are TRBV6-6 and TRBJ2-6; D is perhaps TRBD1 (5 bases). The CDR3 contains 14 residues. In germline, CDR1 is MNHNY, CDR2 SVGAGI (reference sequence). Trimming removed 4 bases from V and 4 bases from J, with 8 bases in between. The DNA of the CDR3 is TGTGCCAGCAGTTCAGGGAACGGGGCCAACGTCCTGACTTTC. It is translated as CASSSGNGANVLTF.

The gene calls are TRBV18 and TRBJ2-1; TRBD2 is a possible D gene (5 bases). Per the germline V gene, CDR1 is KGHSH and CDR2 is LQKENI. This CDR3 spans 12 amino acids. Trimming stripped 4 bases from V and 8 bases from J, with 9 bases between. CDR3 sequence (DNA): TGTGCCAGCTCACAGTGGGGAGATGAGCAGTTCTTC. Amino acid sequence: CASSQWGDEQFF.

V usage is TRBV6-7 and J usage is TRBJ1-2; TRBD1 agrees at 10 bases. TRBV6-7 is known as an ORF, though its function is uncertain. CDR3 size: 18 residues. Germline trimming cut 0 bases from V and 1 base from J; bases unmatched to any gene: 8. The CDR3 is CASSYSFRDRGINYGYTF. In DNA, the CDR3 is TGTGCCAGCAGTTACTCTTTCCGGGACAGGGGTATTAACTATGGCTACACCTTC.

The genes are TRBV5-1 and TRBJ2-7, with TRBD2 matching 9 bases. V gave up 5 bases and J gave up 3 bases; unmatched junction bases: 9. The CDR3 sequence is 15 residues long. CDR1 is SGHRS and CDR2 is YFSETQ in the germline V gene. CDR3 nucleotide sequence: TGCGCCAGCAGAGGTAGCGGGGGAACCATCTACGAGCAGTACTTC. Amino acids: CASRGSGGTIYEQYF.

V and J are TRBV4-2 and TRBJ2-3, with 10 positions matching TRBD2. V dropped 0 bases and J dropped 3; count of bases not matched to a gene: 3. Germline V CDR1 and CDR2: LGHNA, YNFKEQ. The CDR3 consists of 16 residues. This CDR3 is CASSQDKLAGTDTQYF. DNA of the CDR3: TGTGCCAGCAGCCAAGATAAACTAGCGGGGACAGATACGCAGTATTTT.